The clone carrying this T cell receptor (beta chain) appeared a few times. Its antigen remains unknown. The CDR3 end falls 3 residues outside the read, so it is completed with the germline J gene. Between the trimmed V and J ends, which lost 0 bases and 3 bases, there was a span of 16 bases. Germline CDR1 reads SGHNT; CDR2 reads YYREEE (reference sequence). This CDR3 has 16 residues. Assay: immunoSEQ multiplex PCR; the TCRdb copy retains only in-frame clones and omits some. The table lists about 64,000 clones, with no singletons. These data originate in a study of T cell clonality in common variable immunodeficiency. Caucasian heritage predominated among both patients and controls. Regarding the study as a whole: Compared with healthy controls, CVID subjects showed increased TCRbeta clonality, mostly in about a third. Fewer TCRbeta clones were shared among CVID subjects than controls.

The J gene is TRBJ2-7, the V gene TRBV5-4; tentative D call: TRBD1 (6 bases). The clonotype was recovered from a person aged 18 to 69 in good health. The sequencing sample was made of peripheral blood mononuclear cells. This CDR3 is CASSLVGGGLGYEQYF. Partial CDR3 DNA: TGTGCCAGCAGCTTGGTTGGGGGCGGGTTAGGCTACGAG.